What follows are 2 T cell receptor beta chains derived from one specimen sequenced in a study of blood T cell repertoires in COVID-19. Generated by immunoSEQ multiplex PCR, the TCRdb table keeps only in-frame clones and is missing some. The data hold just over 650,000 clones, with 75% to 90% observed a single time. The specimen was peripheral blood. These receptors were collected from a woman aged 18-29 years with acute or convalescent COVID-19.

The V call is TRBV23-1, the J call TRBJ1-3; 7 bases fit TRBD1. TRBV23-1 qualifies as an ORF whose function is uncertain. The ends lost 0 bases at V and 0 bases at J; junction bases unmatched: 11. The CDR3 totals 19 residues. CDR3 in DNA: TGCGCCAGCAGTCAATCGATGTTTCACAGGGGCCTCTCTGGAAACACCATATATTTT. Its protein product is CASSQSMFHRGLSGNTIYF.

This chain joins TRBV5-1 and TRBJ1-1; maybe TRBD1 (6 bases). There are 14 residues in the CDR3. The V and J ends lost 2 bases and 1 base respectively, with 9 bases between them. The germline V gene has CDR1 SGHRS and CDR2 YFSETQ. CDR3 residues: CASSFQGQNTEAFF. DNA of the CDR3: TGCGCCAGCAGCTTCCAGGGGCAGAACACTGAAGCTTTCTTT.